This TCR beta chain was captured in a study of OX40 agonist ivuxolimab in advanced cancers. Clones were sequenced by immunoSEQ multiplex PCR, and TCRdb holds only the in-frame ones, with some missing. The table has about 61,000 clones, approximately 82% seen once. Germline V lookup: CDR1 SGHTA, CDR2 FQGNSA. V was pared by 2 bases and J by 5 bases, with 18 bases between. The CDR3 runs 16 residues. The clonotype was recovered from an adult with an advanced solid tumor such as melanoma, head and neck, liver or kidney cancer. The chain employs TRBV7-2 and TRBJ2-5, with a tentative D call TRBD2 (6 bases). The sequencing here drew on CD4+ or CD8+ T cells sorted from blood, taken in a trial of the OX40 agonist ivuxolimab. CDR3 nucleotide sequence: TGTGCCAGCAGCTTAATGCGGCCGTCCCGGGGGGAGACCCAGTACTTC. Translated: CASSLMRPSRGETQYF.